This T cell receptor beta chain was recovered during a study of OX40 agonist ivuxolimab in advanced cancers. Study in general: Treatment of patients was with ivuxolimab, an agonistic anti-OX40 (CD134) antibody. Partial response was recorded in three patients: one hepatocellular carcinoma and two cutaneous melanoma cases. Patients in the trial were receiving intravenous ivuxolimab every 2 weeks, at doses of 0.01 to 10 mg/kg.

Regarding the study as a whole: Expanded clones were, on average, more numerous among CD8+ T cells than CD4+.

For this clone: Its specificity is not known.

Germline V lookup: CDR1 MNHEY, CDR2 SVGAGI. The CDR3 contains 13 residues. V gave up 7 bases and J gave up 4 bases, with 8 bases separating them. Sequencing used immunoSEQ multiplex PCR; TCRdb keeps in-frame clones, though not all of them. The data contain fewer than 100,000 clones, about nine tenths of them seen just once; the ten biggest clones take up about 0.75%. The chain uses TRBV6-5 and TRBJ1-6, with D possibly TRBD1 on 5 matching bases. The source material was CD4+ or CD8+ T cells sorted from blood, sampled in a trial of the OX40 agonist ivuxolimab. The receptor was derived from an adult with an advanced solid tumor such as melanoma, head and neck, liver or kidney cancer. Here the CDR3 reads CASTAGYNSPLHF. The DNA for the CDR3 is TGTGCCAGCACTGCAGGGTATAATTCACCCCTCCACTTT.